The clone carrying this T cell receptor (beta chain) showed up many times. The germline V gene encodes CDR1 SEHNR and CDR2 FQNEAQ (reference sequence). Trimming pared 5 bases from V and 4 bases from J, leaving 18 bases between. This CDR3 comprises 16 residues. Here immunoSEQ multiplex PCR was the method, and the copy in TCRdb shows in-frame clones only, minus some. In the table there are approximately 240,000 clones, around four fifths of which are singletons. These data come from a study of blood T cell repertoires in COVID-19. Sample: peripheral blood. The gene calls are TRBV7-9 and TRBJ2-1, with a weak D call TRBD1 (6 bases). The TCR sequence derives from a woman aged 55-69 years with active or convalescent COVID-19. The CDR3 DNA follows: TGTGCCAGCAGCCGATATAGCGTACAGGGATACAATGAGCAGTTCTTC. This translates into CASSRYSVQGYNEQFF.